Listed here are 7 T cell receptor beta chains from one sample, sequenced in a study of blood T cell repertoires in COVID-19. Clones were sequenced by immunoSEQ multiplex PCR, and TCRdb holds only the in-frame ones, with some missing. The sample contains about 250,000 clones, approximately 86% of which appear only once. Source material: peripheral blood. The origin of the receptors is an elderly woman with active or convalescent COVID-19.

For this clone: The sample has other DNA sequences that encode this CDR3 too. V and J are TRBV3-1 (or the pseudogene TRBV3-2) and TRBJ1-1; D gene unclear. Trimming pared 1 base from V and 3 bases from J, leaving 9 bases between. This CDR3 is 14 amino acids long. Germline V gene sequence: CDR1 LGHDT, CDR2 YNNKEL (reference sequence). The CDR3 loop reads CASSQARGHTEAFF. CDR3 DNA: TGTGCCAGCAGCCAAGCCCGTGGCCACACTGAAGCTTTCTTT.

The V call is TRBV29-1, the J call TRBJ1-4, with D hard to call. The germline V and J ends were trimmed by 0 bases and 7 bases, with 12 bases remaining between them. Germline V gene data show CDR1 as SQVTM and CDR2 as ANQGSEA. This CDR3 is built from 14 residues. This CDR3 reads CSVEDPVNGEKLFF. The CDR3 DNA follows: TGCAGCGTTGAAGATCCGGTTAATGGTGAAAAACTGTTTTTT.

The chain combines TRBV18 with TRBJ1-2; D gene ambiguous. Trimming removed 1 base from V and 0 bases from J, with 15 bases in between. CDR1 is KGHSH, CDR2 LQKENI, per germline. The CDR3 consists of 17 residues. The CDR3 here is CASSPLSPSNSNYGYTF. The CDR3 region has the DNA TGTGCCAGCTCACCACTCTCACCGTCAAACTCTAACTATGGCTACACCTTC.

The chain joins TRBV3-1 (or the pseudogene TRBV3-2) to TRBJ2-2; D is perhaps TRBD2 (5 bases). Per the germline V gene, CDR1 is LGHDT and CDR2 is YNNKEL (reference sequence). V was shortened by 0 bases and J by 4 bases, with 12 bases between the two germline ends. The CDR3 covers 16 residues. The CDR3 loop is CASSQEQRSPTGELFF. CDR3 coding DNA: TGTGCCAGCAGCCAAGAACAGCGGTCACCCACCGGGGAGCTGTTTTTT.

The rearrangement joins TRBV2 to TRBJ2-7, with 8 bases lining up with TRBD1. The length of the CDR3 is 15 residues. Germline CDR1 reads SNHLY; CDR2 reads FYNNEI. The V gene end was trimmed by 8 bases and the J gene end by 0 bases; junction bases not matched to a gene: 9. The CDR3 sequence: CASRIDRGSSYEQYF. In DNA, the CDR3 is TGTGCCAGCCGGATCGACAGGGGAAGCTCCTACGAGCAGTACTTC.

The chain links TRBV2 to TRBJ1-5; no clear D gene. The CDR3 contains 14 residues. Germline V CDR1 and CDR2: SNHLY, FYNNEI. V shed 7 bases and J shed 0 bases, with 10 bases lying between them. The chain's CDR3 is CASIGQNSNQPQHF. CDR3 DNA sequence: TGTGCCAGCATTGGCCAGAATAGCAATCAGCCCCAGCATTTT.

J is TRBJ2-7 and V is TRBV3-1 (or the pseudogene TRBV3-2); 7 bases are shared with TRBD2. This CDR3 has 12 residues. Trimming cost V 1 base and J 11 bases; bases outside gene matches: 5. Germline values: CDR1 LGHDT, CDR2 YNNKEL (reference sequence). The CDR3 reads CASSQGGGIEYF. Here the CDR3 DNA reads TGTGCCAGCAGCCAAGGGGGGGGTATTGAGTACTTC.